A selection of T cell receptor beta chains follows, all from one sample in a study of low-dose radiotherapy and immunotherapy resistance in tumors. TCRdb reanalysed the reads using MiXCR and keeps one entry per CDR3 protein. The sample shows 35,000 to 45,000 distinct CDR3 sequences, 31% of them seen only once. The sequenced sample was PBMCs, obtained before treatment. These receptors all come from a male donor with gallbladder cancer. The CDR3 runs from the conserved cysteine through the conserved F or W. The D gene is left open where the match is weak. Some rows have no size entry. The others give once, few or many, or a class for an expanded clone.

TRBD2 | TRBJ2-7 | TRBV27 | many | TGTGCCAGCACCCGATCGGCTAGCGGGACTTCGGCCTACGAGCAGTACTTC | CASTRSASGTSAYEQYF
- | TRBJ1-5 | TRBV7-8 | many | TGTGCCAGCAGCTTCCTGGGGACAACTAATCAGCCCCAGCATTTT | CASSFLGTTNQPQHF
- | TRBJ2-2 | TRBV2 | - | - | CASSELGQGLTGELFFF
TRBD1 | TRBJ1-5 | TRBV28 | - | TGTGCCAGCATAAGTGGGGGACAGGGTAGCAATCAGCCCCAGCATTTT | CASISGGQGSNQPQHF
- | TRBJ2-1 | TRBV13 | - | TGTGCCAGCAGTGGGGACTTCAGCTCCTACAATGAGCAGTTCTTC | CASSGDFSSYNEQFF
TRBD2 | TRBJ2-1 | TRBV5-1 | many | TGCGCCAGCAGCGTTTCTAGCGGGAGGGGCAATGAGCAGTTCTTC | CASSVSSGRGNEQFF
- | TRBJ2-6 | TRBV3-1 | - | TGTGCCAGCAGCCAAGATTGGCAGGGAGAATATATCTCTGGGGCCAACGTCCTGACTTTC | CASSQDWQGEYISGANVLTF
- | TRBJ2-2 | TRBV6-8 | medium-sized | TGTGCCAGCAGTGAATCTGCCGGGGAGCTGTTTTTT | CASSESAGELFF
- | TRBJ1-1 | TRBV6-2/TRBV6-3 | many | TGTGCCAGCAGGGAGAAGGGACAGAACACTGAAGCTTTCTTT | CASREKGQNTEAFF
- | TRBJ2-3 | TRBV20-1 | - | TGCAGTGCTAGAGACCCGGGACACACTAGCACAGATACGCAGTATTTT | CSARDPGHTSTDTQYF
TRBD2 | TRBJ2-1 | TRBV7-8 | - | TGTGCCAGCAGCTTGCACCGGGGGGGTCCGTTCTTC | CASSLHRGGPFF
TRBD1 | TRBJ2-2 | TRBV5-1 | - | TGCGCCAGCAGCTCCGGCGGGACAGGGGGCACCGGGGAGCTGTTTTTT | CASSSGGTGGTGELFF